Below, 25 T cell receptor beta chains from the same sample are listed, as sequenced in a study of T and B cells in COVID-19 patients. BIOMED2 TRB-A/B primer pools were used in multiplex TRB PCR. TCRdb re-derived calls from the multiplex PCR reads in MiXCR, one entry per CDR3 protein. The sample lists around 10,000 distinct CDR3 sequences, approximately 35% occurring once. Each TRB amplification used 250-500 ng of genomic DNA from blood. Sample: blood. The receptors stem from a human donor with active COVID-19.

V and J are TRBV29-1 and TRBJ2-1; 9 nucleotides line up with TRBD1. The CDR3 contains 11 residues. With V trimmed by 6 bases and J by 9 bases, 3 bases remained unmatched. Germline V lookup: CDR1 SQVTM, CDR2 ANQGSEA. The CDR3 DNA is TGCAGCGTGGGACAGGGTCTTGAGCAGTTCTTC. This gives the protein CSVGQGLEQFF.

The chain combines TRBV5-4 with TRBJ2-5; 12 bases agree with TRBD2. Germline loops: CDR1 SGHNT, CDR2 YYREEE (reference sequence). The CDR3 is 15 amino acids. The V and J ends lost 1 base and 4 bases, in that order; junction bases with no gene match: 2. CDR3 nucleotides: TGTGCCAGCAGCTTGCAGACTAGCGGGGGAGAGACCCAGTACTTC. Its protein product is CASSLQTSGGETQYF.

Comment on this clonotype: Just one base apart from a much larger clone, this may be a read error. This chain connects TRBV11-1 to TRBJ1-2; D possibly corresponds to TRBD1 (5 bases). This CDR3 is built from 13 residues. CDR1 and CDR2 (germline): SGHAT, FQDESV (reference sequence). CDR3 nucleotides: TGTGCCAGCAGCGAGGGACGGATCTATAGCTACACCTTC. Amino acids: CASSEGRIYSYTF.

This chain uses TRBV6-1 with TRBJ1-4; D call uncertain. Trimming left V 9 bases short and J 1 base short, with 9 bases between. The CDR3 is made up of 13 amino acids. Germline CDR1 MNHNS, CDR2 SASEGT. CDR3 region: CASRKETNEKLFF. The CDR3 bases are TGTGCCAGTAGAAAGGAAACTAATGAAAAACTGTTTTTT.

In this sample, this clonotype turned up a few times. The J gene is TRBJ2-3, the V gene TRBV5-6; TRBD2 might be the D (5 bases). The CDR3 is 12 residues long. The germline V gene has CDR1 SGHDT and CDR2 YYEEEE. Trimming removed 3 bases from V and 10 bases from J, with 12 bases in between. CDR3 DNA: TGTGCCAGCAGCTCCGAGCGGTATGCGCAGTATTTT. The encoded protein is CASSSERYAQYF.

The V call is TRBV6-2 or TRBV6-3, the J call TRBJ2-7; TRBD1 matches 7 bases. The CDR3 runs to 14 residues. With V trimmed by 5 bases and J by 7 bases, 11 bases remained unmatched. Germline loops: CDR1 MNHEY, CDR2 SVGEGT. For the CDR3, the DNA is TGTGCCAGCAGTCCCGGGACAGAAATGTCGGAGCAGTACTTC. As protein: CASSPGTEMSEQYF.

This clonotype has just a few counts. The J gene is TRBJ2-5, the V gene TRBV6-5; perhaps D is TRBD1 or TRBD2 (5 bases each). The CDR3 covers 16 residues. Per the germline V gene, CDR1 is MNHEY and CDR2 is SVGAGI. V gave up 7 bases and J gave up 4 bases, with 22 bases separating them. The CDR3 DNA sequence: TGTGCCAGCACTCCCCTAGAGGGGCAGCCAGGAGAGACCCAGTACTTC. Translation gives CASTPLEGQPGETQYF.

The rearrangement uses TRBV20-1 and TRBJ2-7; 8 bases line up with TRBD2. The ends lost 7 bases at V and 9 bases at J; junction bases unmatched: 14. CDR3 length: 13 amino acids. Germline V lookup: CDR1 DFQATT, CDR2 SNEGSKA (reference sequence). The CDR3 sequence: CSGAGTRKVGQYF. As DNA, the CDR3 is TGCAGTGGCGCCGGGACTAGGAAGGTGGGGCAGTACTTC.

V is TRBV29-1 and J is TRBJ1-2; 7 bases agree with TRBD1. J lost 3 bases, V lost 4 bases, and 2 bases had no gene match. Germline CDR1 SQVTM, CDR2 ANQGSEA. There are 12 residues in the CDR3. As DNA, the CDR3 is TGCAGCGTTGGGACAGGCCACTATGGCTACACCTTC. Residues: CSVGTGHYGYTF.

In its sample, this clonotype was seen a few times. The chain has TRBV4-3 and TRBJ2-7; D is possibly TRBD2 (7 bases). The V gene's germline CDR1 is LGHNA and CDR2 YSLEER. The CDR3 has 15 amino acids. V lost 1 base and J lost 4, with 14 bases in between. The CDR3 nucleotides are TGCGCCAGCAGCCAAGTCGAGGGGGAGGGGTACGAGCAGTACTTC. It codes for CASSQVEGEGYEQYF.

This clonotype occurred a few times. The chain has TRBV15 and TRBJ1-2; 8 nucleotides align to TRBD1. This CDR3 comprises 16 residues. Per the germline V gene, CDR1 is LNHNV and CDR2 is YYDKDF (reference sequence). The J segment lost 6 bases and the V segment lost 0 bases, leaving 9 bases of the junction unmatched. The chain's CDR3 is CATSRDRWAGGNGYTF. The CDR3 region has the DNA TGTGCCACCAGCAGAGATCGATGGGCAGGGGGCAATGGCTACACCTTC.

Judged by abundance, this clonotype is medium-sized. V usage is TRBV19 and J usage is TRBJ2-1; 8 bases align to TRBD2. The germline gives CDR1 LNHDA, CDR2 SQIVND (reference sequence). With 5 bases clipped from V and 3 bases from J, the junction kept 6 bases outside the gene matches. The CDR3 loop spans 15 amino acids. The CDR3 is CASSRSGTNYNEQFF. CDR3 coding DNA: TGTGCCAGTAGTCGTAGCGGGACAAACTACAATGAGCAGTTCTTC.

This clonotype was seen only a few times. The J gene is TRBJ2-7, the V gene TRBV5-6, with D hard to call. The CDR3 extends over 13 amino acids. Germline CDR1 reads SGHDT; CDR2 reads YYEEEE. Trimming pared 4 bases from V and 7 bases from J, leaving 15 bases between. In nucleotides, the CDR3 is TGTGCCAGCAGCGGTTATGAGTCAGGTGAGCAGTACTTC. It yields the protein CASSGYESGEQYF.

This clonotype was counted between two and nine times. The V and J genes are TRBV6-2 or TRBV6-3 and TRBJ2-6; D gene unclear. The V gene lost 7 bases and the J gene lost 0 bases, with 22 bases spanning the gap. The CDR3 has 19 amino acids. Germline V gene data show CDR1 as MNHEY and CDR2 as SVGEGT. The CDR3 DNA is TGTGCCAGCACCGCCCTGTTCAAGGGCCCGAGCTCTGGGGCCAACGTCCTGACTTTC. It translates to CASTALFKGPSSGANVLTF.

The chain links TRBV7-9 to TRBJ1-1; tentative D call: TRBD1 (5 bases). The germline V gene encodes CDR1 SEHNR and CDR2 FQNEAQ (reference sequence). The CDR3 sequence is 16 residues long. Trimming took 5 bases from V and 4 from J, leaving 20 bases between them. The CDR3 here is CASSPRTGGRITEAFF. Written as DNA, the CDR3 is TGTGCCAGCAGCCCAAGAACGGGGGGAAGGATCACTGAAGCTTTCTTT.

This clonotype occurred a few times. The V gene is TRBV7-6, the J gene TRBJ2-5, with unresolved D. CDR1 SGHVS and CDR2 FNYEAQ come from the germline V gene. V lost 0 bases and J 5 bases, leaving 4 bases between the germline ends. This CDR3 is built from 12 residues. In DNA form, the CDR3 reads TGTGCCAGCAGCTTAGCGACGGAGACCCAGTACTTC. It translates to CASSLATETQYF.

Comments on this clonotype: At one boundary the junction diverges from the germline segment, which might be a read error. The chain has TRBV5-4 and TRBJ1-4; D gene ambiguous. The CDR3 sequence is 13 residues long. The V gene's germline CDR1 is SGHNT and CDR2 YYREEE (reference sequence). The CDR3 bases are TGCGCCAGCAGCCGTGGGAGTGATGAAAAACTGTTTTTT. Translation gives CASSRGSDEKLFF.

This clonotype ranks as medium-sized. V usage is TRBV19 and J usage is TRBJ2-3; maybe TRBD1 (5 bases). CDR1 is LNHDA, CDR2 SQIVND, per germline (reference sequence). The length of the CDR3 is 13 residues. V gave up 2 bases and J gave up 4 bases, with 7 bases separating them. This CDR3 reads CASSIQGADTQYF. DNA of the CDR3: TGTGCCAGTAGTATACAGGGTGCAGATACGCAGTATTTT.

The rearrangement uses TRBV6-2 or TRBV6-3 and TRBJ2-3; TRBD2 agrees at 11 bases. Germline assignment: CDR1 MNHEY and CDR2 SVGEGT. Trimming cost V 0 bases and J 7 bases; bases outside gene matches: 18. The CDR3 covers 20 residues. The CDR3 region is CASSYSSTASGGPLSNTQYF. CDR3 nucleotides: TGTGCCAGCAGTTACTCGAGTACGGCTAGCGGGGGGCCCCTTTCAAATACGCAGTATTTT.

The chain has TRBV20-1 and TRBJ2-5; D might be TRBD2 (7 bases). Trimming left V 5 bases short and J 5 bases short, with 15 bases between. Germline CDR1 is DFQATT and CDR2 is SNEGSKA (reference sequence). CDR3 length equals 13 residues. Here the CDR3 reads CSALGGPGETQYF. The CDR3 nucleotides read TGCAGTGCTCTGGGGGGGCCGGGGGAGACCCAGTACTTC.

This clonotype was recorded only once. The V and J genes are TRBV27 and TRBJ2-1; maybe TRBD2 (5 bases). V lost 3 bases and J lost 0, with 9 bases in between. The CDR3 extends over 15 amino acids. Germline-derived CDR1 and CDR2 are MNHEY and SMNVEV (reference sequence). The CDR3 sequence: CASSFSVSSYNEQFF. For the CDR3, the DNA is TGTGCCAGCAGTTTTAGCGTCAGCTCCTACAATGAGCAGTTCTTC.

This chain joins TRBV5-1 and TRBJ1-2; 8 bases map to TRBD1. Trimming removed 3 bases from V and 6 bases from J; junction bases left unmatched: 4. The germline V gene has CDR1 SGHRS and CDR2 YFSETQ. This CDR3 is built from 13 residues. CDR3 loop: CASSSATGDGYTF. The CDR3 DNA sequence: TGCGCCAGCAGCTCCGCGACAGGGGATGGCTACACCTTC.

J is TRBJ1-6 and V is TRBV7-2; D call uncertain. The CDR3 extends over 13 amino acids. From germline, CDR1 is SGHTA and CDR2 FQGNSA. Trimming shortened V by 6 bases and J by 10 bases, and 13 bases separated the two germline ends. CDR3 in DNA: TGTGCCAGCAGTGAAACTTTATACTCACCCCTCCACTTT. Protein: CASSETLYSPLHF.

The V and J genes are TRBV19 and TRBJ2-2, with 11 bases aligning to TRBD1. The V and J ends lost 9 bases and 5 bases, in that order; junction bases with no gene match: 5. The CDR3 has 14 residues. CDR1 LNHDA and CDR2 SQIVND come from the germline V gene (reference sequence). CDR3 DNA: TGTGCCAGGATGGACAGGGGGCAAACCGGGGAGCTGTTTTTT. Its protein is CARMDRGQTGELFF. The full variable domain, rest sourced from reference TRBV19 and TRBJ2-2, is DGGITQSPKYLFRKEGQNVTLSCEQNLNHDAMYWYRQDPGQGLRLIYYSQIVNDFQKGDIAEGYSVSREKKESFPLTVTSAQKNPTAFYLCARMDRGQTGELFFGEGSRLTVL.

This clonotype was counted a few times. CDR3 sequence: CASSWGVGNQPQHF. In DNA, the CDR3 is TGTGCCAGCAGTTGGGGGGTGGGCAATCAGCCCCAGCATTTT. The chain links TRBV6-5 to TRBJ1-5; tentative D call: TRBD1 (5 bases). The CDR3 has 14 amino acids. Germline CDR1 and CDR2: MNHEY and SVGAGI. V lost 4 bases and J lost 2, with 9 bases in between.